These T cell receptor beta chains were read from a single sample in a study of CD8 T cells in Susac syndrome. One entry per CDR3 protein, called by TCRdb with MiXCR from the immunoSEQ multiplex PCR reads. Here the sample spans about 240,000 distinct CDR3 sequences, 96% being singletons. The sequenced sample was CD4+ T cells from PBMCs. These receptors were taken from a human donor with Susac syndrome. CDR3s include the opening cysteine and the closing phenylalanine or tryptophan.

CSARSGEGPGELFF,TRBV20-1
CASSLRDRGALLTEAFF,TRBV27
CASSVGGDGQWDEQFF,TRBV9
CSVRPRLSTDTQYF,TRBV29-1
CATSDRKGGQPQHF,TRBV24-1
CATSERDRAYYGYTF,TRBV15
CASSSRTSGSSYEQYF,TRBV19
CSVFGGAKPGSYEQYF,TRBV29-1
CSVGTGESIQYF,TRBV29-1
CAWNGRAYGYTF,TRBV30
CASSLRDGLQETQYF,TRBV7-9
CASSLIRLGQFF,TRBV12-3/TRBV12-4
CAWSVGSGPREKLFF,TRBV30
CASSPPGTANTGELFF,TRBV25-1